These T cell receptor beta chains were read from a single sample in a study of vaccination effects on CD4 cells after COVID-19. No cognate antigen is known for these TCRs. The protocol was immunoSEQ multiplex PCR, while the TCRdb copy is restricted to in-frame clones and leaves out a portion. The table has under 40,000 clones, less than 80% seen once. Sequencing was performed on CD4+ T cells from PBMCs cultured with HCoV-OC43 spike peptides, taken before COVID-19 vaccination. Source of these receptors: a human donor who received a COVID-19 vaccine. CDR3s include the opening cysteine and the closing phenylalanine or tryptophan. The D gene is left open where the match is weak. Some rows have no size entry. The others give once, few or many, or a class for an expanded clone.

v_call: TRBV5-5; d_call: TRBD1; j_call: TRBJ1-5; clone_size: -; cdr3_nt: TGTGCCAGCAGCCCGGGACAGGGGAATCAGCCCCAGCATTTT; cdr3_aa: CASSPGQGNQPQHF
v_call: TRBV14; d_call: TRBD1; j_call: TRBJ1-6; clone_size: -; cdr3_nt: TGTGCCAGCAGCCCGCGCCTTGGACAGGGATTCAGATCACCCCTCCACTTT; cdr3_aa: CASSPRLGQGFRSPLHF
v_call: TRBV5-1; d_call: -; j_call: TRBJ2-1; clone_size: -; cdr3_nt: TGCGCCAGCAGCTTGGGACAGGCCCTAGGGAGGGGGCAGTTCTTC; cdr3_aa: CASSLGQALGRGQFF
v_call: TRBV4-2; d_call: TRBD2; j_call: TRBJ2-6; clone_size: few; cdr3_nt: TGTGCCAGCACGGGGTCTAGCGGGGGCCGGGGGGCTGGGGCCAACGTCCTGACTTTC; cdr3_aa: CASTGSSGGRGAGANVLTF
v_call: TRBV4-3; d_call: -; j_call: TRBJ1-2; clone_size: -; cdr3_nt: TGCGCCAGCAGCCACCGGGGCGGGTGGGGTGGCTACACCTTC; cdr3_aa: CASSHRGGWGGYTF
v_call: TRBV7-2; d_call: -; j_call: TRBJ2-3; clone_size: -; cdr3_nt: TGTGCCAGCAGCTTTAGCGGTTCCCTCGGAGATACGCAGTATTTT; cdr3_aa: CASSFSGSLGDTQYF
v_call: TRBV19; d_call: TRBD2; j_call: TRBJ2-2; clone_size: -; cdr3_nt: TGTGCCAGTAGATCGACTAGCGGGAGTGGGAACACCGGGGAGCTGTTTTTT; cdr3_aa: CASRSTSGSGNTGELFF
v_call: TRBV28; d_call: -; j_call: TRBJ1-2; clone_size: few; cdr3_nt: TGTGCCAGCGCCACAGGCGGCAGCCGCTATGGCTACACCTTC; cdr3_aa: CASATGGSRYGYTF
v_call: TRBV3-1/TRBV3-2; d_call: TRBD2; j_call: TRBJ2-3; clone_size: -; cdr3_nt: TGTGCCAGCAGCCAAATAGCGGGGGGGGGCACAGATACGCAGTATTTT; cdr3_aa: CASSQIAGGGTDTQYF
v_call: TRBV12-5; d_call: TRBD1; j_call: TRBJ1-3; clone_size: -; cdr3_nt: TGTGCTAGTGGTTTGAGGACAGGGGGCTCTGGAAACACCATATATTTT; cdr3_aa: CASGLRTGGSGNTIYF
v_call: TRBV11-3; d_call: -; j_call: TRBJ2-5; clone_size: once; cdr3_nt: TGTGCCAGCAGCTTAGGTACGGGAAGGGAGACCCAGTACTTC; cdr3_aa: CASSLGTGRETQYF
v_call: TRBV18; d_call: TRBD1; j_call: TRBJ2-7; clone_size: -; cdr3_nt: TGTGCCAGCTCAAAGGGACAGGGACCCTACGAGCAGTACTTC; cdr3_aa: CASSKGQGPYEQYF
v_call: TRBV28; d_call: -; j_call: TRBJ1-5; clone_size: -; cdr3_nt: TGTGCCAGCAGACCCGAGTGGGGATATAGCAATCAGCCCCAGCATTTT; cdr3_aa: CASRPEWGYSNQPQHF
v_call: TRBV2; d_call: -; j_call: TRBJ1-5; clone_size: -; cdr3_nt: TGTGCCAGCAGTGAATCGTCAGGGAGAAAACAGCCCCAGCATTTT; cdr3_aa: CASSESSGRKQPQHF
v_call: TRBV30; d_call: TRBD1; j_call: TRBJ1-5; clone_size: few; cdr3_nt: TGTGCCTGGGACAGGGGAAGGAATCAGCCCCAGCATTTT; cdr3_aa: CAWDRGRNQPQHF
v_call: TRBV21-1; d_call: -; j_call: TRBJ2-3; clone_size: -; cdr3_nt: TGTGCCAGCAGCAAAGGGACTAGCGGGTTGGCCTCTCTGATCACAGATACGCAGTATTTT; cdr3_aa: CASSKGTSGLASLITDTQYF
v_call: TRBV11-2; d_call: -; j_call: TRBJ1-1; clone_size: -; cdr3_nt: TGTGCCAGCAGCTTTCTCCCTTTTGAAGCTTTCTTT; cdr3_aa: CASSFLPFEAFF
v_call: TRBV18; d_call: -; j_call: TRBJ1-1; clone_size: -; cdr3_nt: TGTGCCAGCTCCCCGGGGCCTTTGAACACTGAAGCTTTCTTT; cdr3_aa: CASSPGPLNTEAFF
v_call: TRBV30; d_call: -; j_call: TRBJ1-1; clone_size: -; cdr3_nt: TGTGCCTGGAGCAGAACGACTGAAGCTTTCTTT; cdr3_aa: CAWSRTTEAFF
v_call: TRBV7-2; d_call: -; j_call: TRBJ2-5; clone_size: -; cdr3_nt: TGTGCCAGCAGCGCCGAGCAGGGGGAGACCCAGTACTTC; cdr3_aa: CASSAEQGETQYF
v_call: TRBV28; d_call: -; j_call: TRBJ1-3; clone_size: -; cdr3_nt: TGTGCCAGCAGTTTATGGGCCAGGGATGGAAACACCATATATTTT; cdr3_aa: CASSLWARDGNTIYF
v_call: TRBV15; d_call: -; j_call: TRBJ2-1; clone_size: once; cdr3_nt: TGTGCCACCAGCAGAGAGCCGGGGCACAATGAGCAGTTCTTC; cdr3_aa: CATSREPGHNEQFF
v_call: TRBV7-2; d_call: TRBD1; j_call: TRBJ1-2; clone_size: few; cdr3_nt: TGTGCCAGCAGCTTATCATCGGGACAGGGGGCAAGGGGCTACACCTTC; cdr3_aa: CASSLSSGQGARGYTF
v_call: TRBV19; d_call: -; j_call: TRBJ1-1; clone_size: -; cdr3_nt: TGTGCCAGTAGTAAATCGGGGGTTTGGGTCTCTCAATGGGACACTGAAGCTTTCTTT; cdr3_aa: CASSKSGVWVSQWDTEAFF
v_call: TRBV27; d_call: TRBD2; j_call: TRBJ2-1; clone_size: -; cdr3_nt: TGTGCCAGCAGTACCGGACTAGCGGGAGGGCCTTCCACCTACAATGAGCAGTTCTTC; cdr3_aa: CASSTGLAGGPSTYNEQFF
v_call: TRBV28; d_call: -; j_call: TRBJ2-2; clone_size: -; cdr3_nt: TGTGCCAGCACCCCGGGAAGAACCGGGGAGCTGTTTTTT; cdr3_aa: CASTPGRTGELFF
v_call: TRBV6-5; d_call: TRBD1; j_call: TRBJ2-5; clone_size: -; cdr3_nt: TGTGCCAGCAGTTACTCGGGGACAGGCGTGCAAGAGACCCAGTACTTC; cdr3_aa: CASSYSGTGVQETQYF
v_call: TRBV28; d_call: -; j_call: TRBJ2-3; clone_size: -; cdr3_nt: TGTGCCAGCAGTTTATACCCATATGAGGGGGGCGAGAACACAGATACGCAGTATTTT; cdr3_aa: CASSLYPYEGGENTDTQYF
v_call: TRBV5-1; d_call: -; j_call: TRBJ2-1; clone_size: -; cdr3_nt: TGCGCCAGCAGCCCGTTGACGACGATACTTCTATACAATGAGCAGTTCTTC; cdr3_aa: CASSPLTTILLYNEQFF
v_call: TRBV11-2; d_call: -; j_call: TRBJ1-2; clone_size: few; cdr3_nt: TGTGCCAGCAGCTTAGAGGCGACAGTTTATGGCTACACCTTC; cdr3_aa: CASSLEATVYGYTF
v_call: TRBV6-6; d_call: -; j_call: TRBJ1-1; clone_size: -; cdr3_nt: TGTGCCAGCAGATCCGGACAGAAGAACACTGAAGCTTTCTTT; cdr3_aa: CASRSGQKNTEAFF
v_call: TRBV7-2; d_call: -; j_call: TRBJ1-2; clone_size: -; cdr3_nt: TGTGCCAGCAGCTTAGCTGGACCAGAAGGTGGCTACACCTTC; cdr3_aa: CASSLAGPEGGYTF
v_call: TRBV2; d_call: TRBD1; j_call: TRBJ1-2; clone_size: -; cdr3_nt: TGTGCCAGCGTCAGAACAGGGGGCGCGGTAGATGGCTACACCTTC; cdr3_aa: CASVRTGGAVDGYTF
v_call: TRBV9; d_call: -; j_call: TRBJ1-2; clone_size: few; cdr3_nt: TGTGCCAGCAGCGTAGGGGAGGGTAGCTATGGCTACACCTTC; cdr3_aa: CASSVGEGSYGYTF
v_call: TRBV19; d_call: TRBD2; j_call: TRBJ2-4; clone_size: -; cdr3_nt: TGTGCCAGTAGTATACTAGCGGGAGGTCGAGCCAAAAACATTCAGTACTTC; cdr3_aa: CASSILAGGRAKNIQYF
v_call: TRBV27; d_call: -; j_call: TRBJ1-2; clone_size: -; cdr3_nt: TGTGCCAGCAGTTTGAACTCAAACTATGGCTACACCTTC; cdr3_aa: CASSLNSNYGYTF
v_call: TRBV7-9; d_call: -; j_call: TRBJ1-6; clone_size: -; cdr3_nt: TGTGCCAGCAGGGACGAGTATGGCACCGGCAATTCACCCCTCCACTTT; cdr3_aa: CASRDEYGTGNSPLHF
v_call: TRBV2; d_call: TRBD2; j_call: TRBJ2-7; clone_size: -; cdr3_nt: TGTGCCAGCAAATGGGGGGGTACCTACGAGCAGTACTTC; cdr3_aa: CASKWGGTYEQYF
v_call: TRBV27; d_call: -; j_call: TRBJ1-2; clone_size: few; cdr3_nt: TGTGCCAGCAGTTTTTCAGGGAAGGATGGCTACACCTTC; cdr3_aa: CASSFSGKDGYTF
v_call: TRBV5-1; d_call: TRBD1; j_call: TRBJ2-1; clone_size: -; cdr3_nt: TGCGCCAGCAGCTCGGGACAGGGGGCCATCAATGAGCAGTTCTTC; cdr3_aa: CASSSGQGAINEQFF
v_call: TRBV18; d_call: -; j_call: TRBJ1-1; clone_size: -; cdr3_nt: TGTGCCAGCTCACCACCGGCGGTAACTGAAGCTTTCTTT; cdr3_aa: CASSPPAVTEAFF
v_call: TRBV5-6; d_call: TRBD2; j_call: TRBJ2-5; clone_size: -; cdr3_nt: TGTGCCAGCAGCTCAGGACTAGAGGGTGGAGAGACCCAGTACTTC; cdr3_aa: CASSSGLEGGETQYF
v_call: TRBV27; d_call: -; j_call: TRBJ2-6; clone_size: -; cdr3_nt: TGTGCCAGCAGTTTAGACGGGGGTCATACCTCTGGGGCCAACGTCCTGACTTTC; cdr3_aa: CASSLDGGHTSGANVLTF
v_call: TRBV19; d_call: TRBD2; j_call: TRBJ2-2; clone_size: -; cdr3_nt: TGTGCCAGTAGTGAGACTAGCGGTATAACCGGGGAGCTGTTTTTT; cdr3_aa: CASSETSGITGELFF
v_call: TRBV7-3; d_call: -; j_call: TRBJ1-2; clone_size: -; cdr3_nt: TGTGCCAGCAGCTCGGACGGAGTGGGGGGAGGCTACACCTTC; cdr3_aa: CASSSDGVGGGYTF
v_call: TRBV18; d_call: TRBD1; j_call: TRBJ2-7; clone_size: -; cdr3_nt: TGTGCCAGCTCACCAGGGAGTCAGGGGGCTGGTGAGCAGTACTTC; cdr3_aa: CASSPGSQGAGEQYF
v_call: TRBV6-5; d_call: TRBD2; j_call: TRBJ2-7; clone_size: -; cdr3_nt: TGTGCCTTAACGGGAGCGGGGGGCTCCTACGAGCAGTACTTC; cdr3_aa: CALTGAGGSYEQYF
v_call: TRBV28; d_call: -; j_call: TRBJ1-2; clone_size: -; cdr3_nt: TGTGCCAGCAGTTTATGGTCAGGAAATGGCTACACCTTC; cdr3_aa: CASSLWSGNGYTF
v_call: TRBV10-2; d_call: TRBD2; j_call: TRBJ2-2; clone_size: -; cdr3_nt: TGCGCCAGCAGTGAGTCGATAGTCGGGACTAGCGGGAGAGGTTTCACCGGGGAGCTGTTTTTT; cdr3_aa: CASSESIVGTSGRGFTGELFF
v_call: TRBV18; d_call: TRBD1; j_call: TRBJ2-5; clone_size: -; cdr3_nt: TGTGCCAGCTCACCACGCTTACAGGGGCGCCCAACGTCGGAGACCCAGTACTTC; cdr3_aa: CASSPRLQGRPTSETQYF
v_call: TRBV5-1; d_call: -; j_call: TRBJ1-1; clone_size: -; cdr3_nt: TGCGCCAGCAAACTACAAACTGAAGCTTTCTTT; cdr3_aa: CASKLQTEAFF
v_call: TRBV12-3/TRBV12-4; d_call: -; j_call: TRBJ2-7; clone_size: -; cdr3_nt: TGTGCCAGCAGTTTTCGCGCCAACTACGAGCAGTACTTC; cdr3_aa: CASSFRANYEQYF
v_call: TRBV10-3; d_call: -; j_call: TRBJ2-6; clone_size: -; cdr3_nt: TGTGCCATCAGCCCCTCGAGGGGCTCATCTGGGGCCAACGTCCTGACTTTC; cdr3_aa: CAISPSRGSSGANVLTF